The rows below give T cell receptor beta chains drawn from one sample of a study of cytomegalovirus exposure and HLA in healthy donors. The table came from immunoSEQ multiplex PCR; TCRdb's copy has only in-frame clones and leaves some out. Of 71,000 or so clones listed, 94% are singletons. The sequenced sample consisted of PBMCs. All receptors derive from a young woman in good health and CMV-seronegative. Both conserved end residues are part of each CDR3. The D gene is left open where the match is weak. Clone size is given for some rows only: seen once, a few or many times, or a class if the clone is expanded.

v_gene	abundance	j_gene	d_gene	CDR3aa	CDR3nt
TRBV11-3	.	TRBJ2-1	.	CASSLGDNNEQFF	TGTGCCAGCAGCCTCGGAGATAACAATGAGCAGTTCTTC
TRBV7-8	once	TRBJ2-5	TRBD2	CASSLKVAGIPIEETQYF	TGTGCCAGCAGCTTAAAGGTAGCGGGGATCCCGATTGAGGAGACCCAGTACTTC
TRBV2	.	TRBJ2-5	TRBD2	CASSLNRGLAGVETQYF	TGTGCCAGCAGTTTGAATCGAGGACTAGCGGGAGTTGAGACCCAGTACTTC
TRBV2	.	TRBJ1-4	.	CASSEGEATNEKLFF	TGTGCCAGCAGTGAAGGAGAAGCAACTAATGAAAAACTGTTTTTT
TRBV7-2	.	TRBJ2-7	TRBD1	CASSFGTGKLYEQYF	TGTGCCAGCAGCTTCGGGACAGGGAAACTCTACGAGCAGTACTTC
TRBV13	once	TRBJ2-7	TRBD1	CASGDRDSYEQYF	TGTGCCAGCGGAGACAGGGACTCCTACGAGCAGTACTTC
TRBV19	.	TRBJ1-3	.	CASRASSGNTIYF	TGTGCCAGTAGGGCATCCTCTGGAAACACCATATATTTT
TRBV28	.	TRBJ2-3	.	CASRPDRASTDTQYF	TGTGCCAGCAGACCCGACAGAGCTAGCACAGATACGCAGTATTTT
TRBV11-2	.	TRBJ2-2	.	CASSSTSFTGELFF	TGTGCCAGCAGCTCGACATCGTTTACCGGGGAGCTGTTTTTT
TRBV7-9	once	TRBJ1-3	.	CASSLRVVSCGSGNTIYF	TGTGCCAGCAGCTTAAGAGTGGTCAGCTGCGGCTCTGGAAACACCATATATTTT
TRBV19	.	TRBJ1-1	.	CASNTIEAIGNTEAFF	TGTGCCAGTAACACTATAGAGGCGATTGGGAACACTGAAGCTTTCTTT
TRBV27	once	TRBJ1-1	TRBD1	CASNPTGGGTEAFF	TGTGCCAGCAACCCAACAGGGGGAGGGACTGAAGCTTTCTTT
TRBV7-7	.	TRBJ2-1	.	CASSLEGVGAEQFF	TGTGCTAGCAGCTTAGAGGGGGTCGGGGCGGAGCAGTTCTTC
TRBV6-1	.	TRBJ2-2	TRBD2	CASPTSGRDTGELFF	TGTGCCAGCCCTACTAGCGGGAGGGACACCGGGGAGCTGTTTTTT
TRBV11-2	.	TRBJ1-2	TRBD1	CASSPGQVQGYTF	TGTGCCAGCAGCCCGGGACAGGTCCAGGGCTACACCTTC
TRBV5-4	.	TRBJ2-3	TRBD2	CASSRLAGGPTDTQYF	TGTGCCAGCAGTCGACTAGCGGGGGGTCCCACAGATACGCAGTATTTT
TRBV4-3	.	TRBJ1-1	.	CASRFRGAYTEAFF	TGCGCCAGCAGATTCAGGGGCGCTTACACTGAAGCTTTCTTT
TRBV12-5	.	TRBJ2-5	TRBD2	CASAQGLAGGETQYF	TGTGCTAGTGCCCAGGGACTAGCGGGGGGAGAGACCCAGTACTTC
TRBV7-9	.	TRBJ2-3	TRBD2	CASSGAGGTDTQYF	TGTGCCAGCAGCGGAGCGGGAGGCACAGATACGCAGTATTTT
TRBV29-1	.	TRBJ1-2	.	CSALQGHYGYTF	TGCAGCGCTCTACAGGGCCACTATGGCTACACCTTC
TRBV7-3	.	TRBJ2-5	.	CASSFGVGETQYF	TGTGCCAGCAGCTTCGGGGTGGGAGAGACCCAGTACTTC
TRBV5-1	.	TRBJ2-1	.	CASSSAGVGSYNEQFF	TGCGCCAGCAGCTCTGCCGGGGTGGGCTCCTACAATGAGCAGTTCTTC
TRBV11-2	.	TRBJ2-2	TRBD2	CASSRSGANTGELFF	TGTGCCAGCAGTCGTAGCGGGGCGAACACCGGGGAGCTGTTTTTT
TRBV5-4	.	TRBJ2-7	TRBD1	CASSHLQGDEQYF	TGTGCCAGCAGCCATTTACAGGGGGACGAGCAGTACTTC
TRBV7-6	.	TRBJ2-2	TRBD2	CASSWASGENTGELFF	TGTGCCAGCAGCTGGGCTAGCGGGGAGAACACCGGGGAGCTGTTTTTT
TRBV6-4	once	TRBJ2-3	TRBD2	CASSDSAGGSTDTQYF	TGTGCCAGCAGTGACTCAGCGGGAGGTAGCACAGATACGCAGTATTTT
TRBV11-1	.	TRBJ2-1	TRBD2	CASSLGSGGAHEQFF	TGTGCCAGCAGCTTAGGTAGCGGGGGGGCCCATGAGCAGTTCTTC
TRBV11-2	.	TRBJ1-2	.	CASSLEGAGYTF	TGTGCCAGCAGCTTAGAAGGGGCTGGCTACACCTTC
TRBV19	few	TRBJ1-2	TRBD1	CASSMGTGDGYTF	TGTGCCAGTAGTATGGGGACAGGGGATGGCTACACCTTC
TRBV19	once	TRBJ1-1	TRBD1	CASSWTGGNTEAFF	TGTGCCAGTAGTTGGACAGGGGGGAACACTGAAGCTTTCTTT
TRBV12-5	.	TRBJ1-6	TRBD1	CASGLVIGSDRPFSYNSPLHF	TGTGCTAGTGGTTTGGTAATTGGTTCGGACAGGCCCTTCTCCTATAATTCACCCCTCCACTTT
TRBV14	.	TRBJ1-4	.	CASRGESGPNEKLFF	TGTGCCAGCAGGGGAGAAAGTGGACCTAATGAAAAACTGTTTTTT
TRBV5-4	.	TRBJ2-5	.	CASSLGQGQETQYF	TGTGCCAGCAGCTTGGGGCAGGGACAAGAGACCCAGTACTTC
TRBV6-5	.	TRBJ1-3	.	CASRYTDRSGNTIYF	TGTGCCAGCAGATATACCGACAGGTCTGGAAACACCATATATTTT
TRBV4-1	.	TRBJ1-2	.	CASSQARGANYGYTF	TGCGCCAGCAGCCAAGCCAGGGGTGCTAACTATGGCTACACCTTC
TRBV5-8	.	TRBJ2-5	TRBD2	CASSLGLAVETQYF	TGTGCCAGCAGCTTGGGGCTAGCGGTAGAGACCCAGTACTTC
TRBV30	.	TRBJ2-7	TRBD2	CAGTPAGASYEQYF	TGTGCCGGAACCCCAGCGGGAGCCTCCTACGAGCAGTACTTC
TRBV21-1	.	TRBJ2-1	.	CASSSVLASDNEQFF	TGTGCCAGCAGCAGCGTGCTAGCATCAGACAATGAGCAGTTCTTC
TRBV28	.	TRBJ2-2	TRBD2	CASSSTSAAGELFF	TGTGCCAGCAGTTCAACTAGCGCGGCCGGGGAGCTGTTTTTT
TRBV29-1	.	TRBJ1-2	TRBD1	CSVEGPGQVYGYTF	TGCAGCGTTGAAGGTCCGGGACAGGTCTATGGCTACACCTTC
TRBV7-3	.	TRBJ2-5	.	CASSSGSKETQYF	TGTGCCAGCAGCTCCGGGTCCAAGGAAACCCAGTACTTC
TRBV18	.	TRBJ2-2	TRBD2	CASSSTSGRAAGELFF	TGTGCCAGCTCATCTACTAGCGGGAGGGCCGCCGGGGAGCTGTTTTTT
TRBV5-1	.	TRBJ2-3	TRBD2	CASSPGASGGTDTQYF	TGCGCCAGCAGCCCTGGGGCTAGCGGGGGAACAGATACGCAGTATTTT
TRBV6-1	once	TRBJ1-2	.	CASRTIGANYGYTF	TGTGCCAGCAGGACTATCGGGGCTAACTATGGCTACACCTTC
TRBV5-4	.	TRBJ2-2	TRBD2	CASSLGGGVELFF	TGTGCCAGCAGCTTGGGGGGGGGTGTGGAGCTGTTTTTT